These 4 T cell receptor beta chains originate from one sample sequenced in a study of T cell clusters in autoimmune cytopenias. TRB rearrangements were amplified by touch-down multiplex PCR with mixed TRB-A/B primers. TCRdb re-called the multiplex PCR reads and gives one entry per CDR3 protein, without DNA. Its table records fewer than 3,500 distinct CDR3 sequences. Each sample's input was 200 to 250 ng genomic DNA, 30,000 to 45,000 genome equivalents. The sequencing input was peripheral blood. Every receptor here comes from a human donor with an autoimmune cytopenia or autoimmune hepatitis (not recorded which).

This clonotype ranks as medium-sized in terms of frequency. CDR3 in amino acids: CASSLTSGGYNEQFF. The rearrangement links TRBV28 to TRBJ2-1; TCRdb's D call, TRBD2, is unchecked because there is no DNA. This CDR3 is 15 amino acids long. CDR1 is MDHEN, CDR2 SYDVKM, per germline.

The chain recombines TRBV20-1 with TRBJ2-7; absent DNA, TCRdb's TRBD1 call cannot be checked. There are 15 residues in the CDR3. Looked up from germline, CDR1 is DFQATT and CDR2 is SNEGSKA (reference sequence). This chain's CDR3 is CSATYRDRRPYEQYF.

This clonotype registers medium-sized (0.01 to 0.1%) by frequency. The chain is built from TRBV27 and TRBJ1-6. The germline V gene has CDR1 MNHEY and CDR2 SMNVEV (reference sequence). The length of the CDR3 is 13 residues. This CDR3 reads CASSLIYNSPLHF.

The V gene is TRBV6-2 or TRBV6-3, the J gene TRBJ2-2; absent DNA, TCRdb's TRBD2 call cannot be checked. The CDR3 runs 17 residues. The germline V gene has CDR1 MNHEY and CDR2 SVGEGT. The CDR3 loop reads CASSYNPGGGNTGELFF.